One and the same sample provided the 20 T cell receptor beta chains below, sequenced in a study of post-analysis software for immune sequencing data. Study findings and constraints: Higher frequency in patients than in controls was seen for about five TRBV segments, with TRBV5-6, TRBV5-1 and TRBV20-1 among them.

Built from TCR beta cDNA, the libraries had unique molecular identifiers in them. TCRdb fed the PCR reads into MiXCR, producing one record per CDR3 protein. The repertoire holds about 820,000 distinct CDR3 sequences, with roughly half as singletons. For these receptors, no antigen is known. The specimen was blood. The receptors were sampled from a girl under 18 with multiple sclerosis.

Only a few counts were recorded for this clonotype. V usage is TRBV3-1 and J usage is TRBJ2-3; 8 nucleotides line up with TRBD2. The CDR3 covers 13 residues. The trim removed 9 bases at V and 6 bases at J, leaving 8 bases unmatched. Germline assignment: CDR1 LGHDT and CDR2 YNNKEL (reference sequence). DNA for the CDR3: TGTGCCAGTCAACTAGCGGTAGTGGATACGCAGTATTTT. As protein: CASQLAVVDTQYF.

The chain combines TRBV10-3 with TRBJ2-7; D may be TRBD2 (5 bases). With 6 bases removed from V and 3 bases from J, the gap between germline ends came to 15 bases. Germline V gene data show CDR1 as ENHRY and CDR2 as SYGVKD. The CDR3 has 14 residues. The CDR3 coding sequence is TGTGCCATCAGCCGGGAACCGCGAAACTACGAGCAGTACTTC. Its translation: CAISREPRNYEQYF.

V and J are TRBV7-8 and TRBJ2-7; D may be TRBD1 (6 bases). Germline lookup yields CDR1 SGHVS and CDR2 FQNEAQ. Trimming took off 4 bases at V and 0 bases at J, with 16 bases between the two ends. This CDR3 has 16 residues. CDR3 residues: CASSSVSYRDSYEQYF. CDR3 coding DNA: TGTGCCAGCAGCTCCGTCTCCTACAGGGACTCCTACGAGCAGTACTTC.

This clonotype appeared a few times. The rearrangement joins TRBV5-1 to TRBJ1-2; a weak D match, TRBD1 (5 bases). From germline, CDR1 is SGHRS and CDR2 YFSETQ. The CDR3 has 14 residues. V was shortened by 0 bases and J by 3 bases, with 9 bases between the two germline ends. CDR3 nucleotides: TGCGCCAGCAGCTTGGTAGGGACGGACTATGGCTACACCTTC. Its protein product is CASSLVGTDYGYTF.

This clonotype has just a few counts. The chain combines TRBV5-1 with TRBJ2-5, with D maybe TRBD1 (5 bases). This CDR3 region has 14 residues. V lost 3 bases to trimming and J lost 1 base, with 10 bases between them. CDR1 is SGHRS, CDR2 YFSETQ, per germline. The CDR3 DNA reads TGCGCCAGCAGCTCTCAGGGTACCCAAGAGACCCAGTACTTC. Its protein product is CASSSQGTQETQYF.

The rearrangement uses TRBV10-3 and TRBJ2-1, with 10 bases aligning to TRBD2. The V segment lost 4 bases and the J segment 7 bases; nucleotides outside the gene matches: 10. The CDR3 sequence is 16 residues long. In germline, CDR1 is ENHRY, CDR2 SYGVKD. The CDR3: CAISVLGAGGQNEQFF. The CDR3 nucleotides read TGTGCCATCAGTGTTTTAGGAGCGGGGGGGCAAAATGAGCAGTTCTTC.

The CDR3 loop reads CASSPPEGDRAHEQFF. The CDR3 DNA reads as TGCGCCAGCAGCCCCCCCGAGGGGGACAGGGCTCATGAGCAGTTCTTC. The chain carries TRBV4-1 and TRBJ2-1; 9 nucleotides line up with TRBD1. V shed 4 bases, J shed 8 bases, and the junction held 12 bases outside the gene matches. Looked up from germline, CDR1 is MGHRA and CDR2 is YSYEKL. The CDR3 has 16 residues.

This chain joins TRBV6-4 and TRBJ2-3, with a weak D call TRBD2 (5 bases). Trimming removed 6 bases from V and 0 bases from J, with 10 bases in between. From germline, CDR1 is MRHNA and CDR2 SNTAGT. The CDR3 sequence is 14 residues long. Written as DNA, the CDR3 is TGTGCCAGCAGCGAGCGGAGTAGCACAGATACGCAGTATTTT. It translates to CASSERSSTDTQYF.

This clonotype showed up just a few times. CDR3: CASSALTSEQFF. In DNA form, the CDR3 reads TGTGCCAGCAGTGCCCTCACCTCGGAGCAGTTCTTC. V is TRBV12-3 or TRBV12-4 and J is TRBJ2-1; D call uncertain. V lost 5 bases and J 10 bases, leaving 12 bases between the germline ends. The CDR3 loop spans 12 amino acids.

This sequence joins TRBV18 and TRBJ2-7; 7 bases match TRBD1. The CDR3 totals 14 residues. Unmatched junction bases numbered 7, after V lost 5 bases and J lost 3 bases. CDR1 and CDR2 (germline): KGHSH, LQKENI. Here the CDR3 reads CASSAPGQSYEQYF. In DNA, the CDR3 is TGTGCCAGCTCAGCTCCGGGACAGAGCTACGAGCAGTACTTC. The full variable domain, in which reference TRBV18 and TRBJ2-7 provide the parts outside the CDR3, is NAGVMQNPRHLVRRRGQEARLRCSPMKGHSHVYWYRQLPEEGLKFMVYLQKENIIDESGMPKERFSAEFPKEGPSILRIQQVVRGDSAAYFCASSAPGQSYEQYFGPGTRLTVT.

The chain has TRBV7-8 and TRBJ2-7; TRBD2 matches at 15 bases. The CDR3 is 18 amino acids. CDR1 is SGHVS and CDR2 is FQNEAQ in the germline V gene. V shed 5 bases, J shed 2 bases, and the junction held 10 bases outside the gene matches. The CDR3 loop reads CASSPGLAGGRGTYEQYF. CDR3 nucleotide sequence: TGTGCCAGCAGCCCGGGACTAGCGGGAGGAAGAGGAACCTACGAGCAGTACTTC.

The gene calls are TRBV7-6 and TRBJ2-5; D gene unclear. V was shortened by 5 bases and J by 5 bases, with 15 bases between the two germline ends. CDR1 and CDR2 from the germline V gene are SGHVS and FNYEAQ. The CDR3 extends over 14 amino acids. CDR3 DNA sequence: TGTGCCAGCAGCCCAAGAATCGGAGTGGAGACCCAGTACTTC. It yields the protein CASSPRIGVETQYF.

In this sample, this clonotype turned up a few times. CDR3 region: CASSLKGPPYGYTF. CDR3 DNA: TGTGCCAGCAGTTTGAAGGGACCGCCTTATGGCTACACCTTC. This chain uses TRBV12-3 or TRBV12-4 with TRBJ1-2; TRBD1 might be the D (5 bases). The V end was cut by 3 bases, the J end by 5 bases, with 13 bases between. This CDR3 contains 14 residues.

The genes are TRBV12-3 or TRBV12-4 and TRBJ2-5, with TRBD2 identical over 7 bases. The CDR3 consists of 13 residues. V was clipped by 7 bases and J by 4 bases; unmatched bases: 6. This CDR3 reads CASNPSGRETQYF. The CDR3 DNA reads TGTGCCAGCAACCCTAGCGGTAGAGAGACCCAGTACTTC.

The chain joins TRBV30 to TRBJ1-4; 7 bases align to TRBD1. There are 14 residues in the CDR3. Looked up from germline, CDR1 is GTSNPN and CDR2 is SVGIG (reference sequence). The V gene end was trimmed by 3 bases and the J gene end by 13 bases; junction bases not matched to a gene: 14. The CDR3 reads CAWSEGGSHNLLFF. CDR3 bases: TGTGCCTGGAGCGAAGGGGGCTCCCACAATTTACTGTTTTTT.

This clonotype showed up just a few times. J is TRBJ2-7 and V is TRBV4-1; D might be TRBD1 or TRBD2, each matching 5 bases. The germline V gene encodes CDR1 MGHRA and CDR2 YSYEKL. Trimming shortened V by 3 bases and J by 6 bases, and 18 bases separated the two germline ends. This CDR3 is 15 amino acids long. The CDR3 sequence is CASSQGDLAGIEQYF. Written as DNA, the CDR3 is TGCGCCAGCAGCCAGGGGGACCTGGCGGGCATCGAGCAGTACTTC.

The V call is TRBV18, the J call TRBJ1-6; D unclear. Trimming took 2 bases from V and 3 from J, leaving 8 bases between them. The CDR3 extends over 15 amino acids. Looked up from germline, CDR1 is KGHSH and CDR2 is LQKENI. The CDR3, as DNA: TGTGCCAGCTCACCAGGCCCAGTCTATAATTCACCCCTCCACTTT. Encoded protein: CASSPGPVYNSPLHF.

The chain uses TRBV7-3 and TRBJ2-7, with unresolved D. Per germline, CDR1 SGHTA and CDR2 FQGTGA. CDR3 length: 14 amino acids. V was shortened by 5 bases and J by 4 bases, with 15 bases between the two germline ends. For the CDR3, the DNA is TGTGCCAGCAGCCACAGCGCAGCCCTTTACGAGCAGTACTTC. This encodes CASSHSAALYEQYF.

This clonotype was observed a few times. J is TRBJ2-3 and V is TRBV7-9, with D uncertain. The V end was cut by 5 bases, the J end by 4 bases, with 10 bases between. Germline CDR1 is SEHNR and CDR2 is FQNEAQ (reference sequence). This CDR3 spans 13 amino acids. The CDR3 nucleotides are TGTGCCAGCAGCCGCCCGCCAGCAGATACGCAGTATTTT. This gives the protein CASSRPPADTQYF.

The chain carries TRBV20-1 and TRBJ2-3; TRBD2 matches 7 bases. CDR1 and CDR2 from the germline V gene are DFQATT and SNEGSKA (reference sequence). CDR3 size: 15 residues. The trim removed 1 base at V and 4 bases at J, leaving 8 bases unmatched. The CDR3 reads CSARVGGSDADTQYF. The DNA of the CDR3 is TGCAGTGCTAGAGTCGGCGGGAGTGATGCAGATACGCAGTATTTT.